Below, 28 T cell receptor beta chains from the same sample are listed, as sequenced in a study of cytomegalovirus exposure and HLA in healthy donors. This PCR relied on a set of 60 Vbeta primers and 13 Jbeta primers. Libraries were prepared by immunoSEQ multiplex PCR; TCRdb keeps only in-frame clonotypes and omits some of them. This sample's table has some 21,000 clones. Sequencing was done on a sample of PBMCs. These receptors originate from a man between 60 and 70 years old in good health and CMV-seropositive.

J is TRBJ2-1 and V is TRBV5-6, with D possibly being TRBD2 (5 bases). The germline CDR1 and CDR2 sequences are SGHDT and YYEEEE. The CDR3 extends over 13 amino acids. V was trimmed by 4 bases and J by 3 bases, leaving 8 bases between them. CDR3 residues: CASSGTSYNEQFF. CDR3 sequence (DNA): TGTGCCAGCAGCGGCACTAGCTACAATGAGCAGTTCTTC.

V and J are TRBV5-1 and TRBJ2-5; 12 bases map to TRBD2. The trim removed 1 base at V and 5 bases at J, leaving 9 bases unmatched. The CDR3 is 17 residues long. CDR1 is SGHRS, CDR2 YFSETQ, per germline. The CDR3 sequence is CASSLWASGRAVETQYF. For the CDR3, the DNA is TGCGCCAGCAGCTTGTGGGCTAGCGGGAGGGCTGTGGAGACCCAGTACTTC.

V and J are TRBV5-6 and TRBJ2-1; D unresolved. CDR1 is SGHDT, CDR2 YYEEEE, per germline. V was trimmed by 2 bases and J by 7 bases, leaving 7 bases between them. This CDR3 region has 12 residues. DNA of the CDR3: TGTGCCAGCAGCTTCCTACTAAATGAGCAGTTCTTC. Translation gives CASSFLLNEQFF.

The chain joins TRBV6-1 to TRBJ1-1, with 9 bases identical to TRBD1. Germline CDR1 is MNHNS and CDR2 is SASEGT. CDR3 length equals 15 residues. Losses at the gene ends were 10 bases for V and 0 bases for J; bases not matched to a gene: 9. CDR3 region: CATQRDREMNTEAFF. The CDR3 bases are TGTGCCACACAACGGGACAGGGAGATGAACACTGAAGCTTTCTTT.

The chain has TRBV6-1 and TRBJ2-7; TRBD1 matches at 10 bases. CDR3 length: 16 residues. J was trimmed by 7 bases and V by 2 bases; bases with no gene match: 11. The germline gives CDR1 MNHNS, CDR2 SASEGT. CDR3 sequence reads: CASSETARDRGLEQYF. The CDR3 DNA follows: TGTGCCAGCAGTGAAACCGCCCGGGACAGGGGCCTTGAGCAGTACTTC.

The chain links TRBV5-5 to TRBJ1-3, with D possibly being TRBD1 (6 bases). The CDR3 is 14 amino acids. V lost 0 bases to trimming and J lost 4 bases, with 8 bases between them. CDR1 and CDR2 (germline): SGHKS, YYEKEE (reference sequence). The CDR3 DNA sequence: TGTGCCAGCAGCTTGGGTAGGGGGGGAAACACCATATATTTT. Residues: CASSLGRGGNTIYF.

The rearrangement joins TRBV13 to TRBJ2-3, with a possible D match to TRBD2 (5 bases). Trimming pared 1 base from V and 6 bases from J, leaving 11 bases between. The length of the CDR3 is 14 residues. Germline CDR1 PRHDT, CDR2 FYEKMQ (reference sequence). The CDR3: CASSLEREGDTQYF. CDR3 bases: TGTGCCAGCAGCTTAGAACGGGAAGGGGATACGCAGTATTTT.

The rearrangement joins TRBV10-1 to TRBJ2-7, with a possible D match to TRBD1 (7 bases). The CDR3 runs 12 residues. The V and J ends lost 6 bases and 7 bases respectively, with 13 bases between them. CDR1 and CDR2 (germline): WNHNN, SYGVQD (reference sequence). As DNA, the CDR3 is TGCGCCAGCAGCAGGGGGACTCGGGAGCAGTACTTC. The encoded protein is CASSRGTREQYF.

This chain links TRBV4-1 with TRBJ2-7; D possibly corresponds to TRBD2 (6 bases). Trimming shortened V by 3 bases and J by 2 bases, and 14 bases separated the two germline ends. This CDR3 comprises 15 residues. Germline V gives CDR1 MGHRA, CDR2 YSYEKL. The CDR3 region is CASSHPGRGTYEQYF. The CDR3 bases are TGCGCCAGCAGCCACCCCGGGCGGGGCACCTACGAGCAGTACTTC.

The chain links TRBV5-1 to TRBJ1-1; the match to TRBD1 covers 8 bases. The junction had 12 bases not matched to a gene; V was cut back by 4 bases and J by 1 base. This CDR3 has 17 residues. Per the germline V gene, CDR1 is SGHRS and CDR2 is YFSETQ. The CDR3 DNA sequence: TGCGCCAGCAGCCCTGGACAGGGAGCTCCTCCGAACACTGAAGCTTTCTTT. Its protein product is CASSPGQGAPPNTEAFF.

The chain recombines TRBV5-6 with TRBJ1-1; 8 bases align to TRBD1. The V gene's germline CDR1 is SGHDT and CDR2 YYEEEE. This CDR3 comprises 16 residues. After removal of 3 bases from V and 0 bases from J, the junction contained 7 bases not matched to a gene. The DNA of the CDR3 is TGTGCCAGCAGCTCTCGGACAGGGACCTTGAACACTGAAGCTTTCTTT. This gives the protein CASSSRTGTLNTEAFF. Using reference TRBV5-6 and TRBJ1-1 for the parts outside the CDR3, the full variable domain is DAGVTQSPTHLIKTRGQQVTLRCSPKSGHDTVSWYQQALGQGPQFIFQYYEEEERQRGNFPDRFSGHQFPNYSSELNVNALLLGDSALYLCASSSRTGTLNTEAFFGQGTRLTVV.

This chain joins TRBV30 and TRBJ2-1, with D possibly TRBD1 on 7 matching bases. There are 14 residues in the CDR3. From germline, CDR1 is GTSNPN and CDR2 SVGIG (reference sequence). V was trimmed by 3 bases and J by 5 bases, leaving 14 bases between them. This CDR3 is CAWSRGTQNNEQFF. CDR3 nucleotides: TGTGCCTGGAGCAGGGGGACTCAAAACAATGAGCAGTTCTTC.

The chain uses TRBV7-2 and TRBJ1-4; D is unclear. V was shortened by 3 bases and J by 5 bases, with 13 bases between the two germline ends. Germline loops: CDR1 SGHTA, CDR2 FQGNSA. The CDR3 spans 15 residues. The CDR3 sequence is CASSFSPGLNEKLFF. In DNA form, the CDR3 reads TGTGCCAGCAGCTTCAGTCCTGGCTTGAATGAAAAACTGTTTTTT.

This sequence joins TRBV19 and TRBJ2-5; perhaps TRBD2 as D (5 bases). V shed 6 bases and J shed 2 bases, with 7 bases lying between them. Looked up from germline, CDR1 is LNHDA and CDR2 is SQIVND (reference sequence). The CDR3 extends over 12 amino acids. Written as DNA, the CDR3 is TGTGCCAGTAGCCGGGGTCAAGAGACCCAGTACTTC. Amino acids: CASSRGQETQYF.

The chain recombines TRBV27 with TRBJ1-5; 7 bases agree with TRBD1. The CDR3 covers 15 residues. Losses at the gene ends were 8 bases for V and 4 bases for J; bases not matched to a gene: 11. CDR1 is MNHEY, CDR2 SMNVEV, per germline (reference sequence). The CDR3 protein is CASRMTGTINQPQHF. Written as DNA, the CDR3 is TGTGCCAGCCGGATGACAGGGACGATTAATCAGCCCCAGCATTTT.

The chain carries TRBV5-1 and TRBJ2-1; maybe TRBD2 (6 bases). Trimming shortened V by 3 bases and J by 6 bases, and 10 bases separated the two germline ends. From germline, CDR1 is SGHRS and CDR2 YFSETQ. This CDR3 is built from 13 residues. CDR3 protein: CASSSISGNEQFF. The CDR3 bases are TGCGCCAGCAGCTCCATTAGCGGCAATGAGCAGTTCTTC.

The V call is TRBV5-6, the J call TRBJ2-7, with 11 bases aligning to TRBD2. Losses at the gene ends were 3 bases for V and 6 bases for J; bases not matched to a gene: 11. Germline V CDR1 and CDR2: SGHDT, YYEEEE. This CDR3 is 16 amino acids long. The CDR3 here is CASSSIAGGRVGEQYF. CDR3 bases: TGTGCCAGCAGCTCGATAGCGGGAGGGCGGGTGGGCGAGCAGTACTTC.

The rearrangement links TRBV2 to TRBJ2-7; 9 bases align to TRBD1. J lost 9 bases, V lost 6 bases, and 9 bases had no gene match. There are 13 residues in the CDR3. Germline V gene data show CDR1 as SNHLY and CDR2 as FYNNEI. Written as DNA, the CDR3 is TGTGCCAGCAGGGCTGACAGGGGGGGGTCGCAGTACTTC. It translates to CASRADRGGSQYF.

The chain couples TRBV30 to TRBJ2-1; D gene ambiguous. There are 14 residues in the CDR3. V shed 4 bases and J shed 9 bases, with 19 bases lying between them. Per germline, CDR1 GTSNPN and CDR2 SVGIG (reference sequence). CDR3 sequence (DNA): TGTGCCTGGATGAGGTCGGCGATCGCCCCTGAGCAGTTCTTC. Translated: CAWMRSAIAPEQFF.

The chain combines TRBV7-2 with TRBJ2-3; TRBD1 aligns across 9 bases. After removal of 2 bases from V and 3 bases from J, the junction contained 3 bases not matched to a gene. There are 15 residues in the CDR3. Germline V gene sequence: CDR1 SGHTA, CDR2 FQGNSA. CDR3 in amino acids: CASSLTGGETDTQYF. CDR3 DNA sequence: TGTGCCAGCAGCTTAACAGGGGGCGAGACAGATACGCAGTATTTT. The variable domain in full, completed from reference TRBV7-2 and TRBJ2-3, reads GAGVSQSPSNKVTEKGKDVELRCDPISGHTALYWYRQSLGQGLEFLIYFQGNSAPDKSGLPSDRFSAERTGGSVSTLTIQRTQQEDSAVYLCASSLTGGETDTQYFGPGTRLTVL.

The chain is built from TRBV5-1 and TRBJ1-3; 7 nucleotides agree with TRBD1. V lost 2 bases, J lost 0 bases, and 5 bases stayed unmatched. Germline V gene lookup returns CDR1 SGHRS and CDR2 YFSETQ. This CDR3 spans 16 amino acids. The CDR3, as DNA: TGCGCCAGCAGCTTCCACAGGGGAAACTCTGGAAACACCATATATTTT. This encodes CASSFHRGNSGNTIYF.

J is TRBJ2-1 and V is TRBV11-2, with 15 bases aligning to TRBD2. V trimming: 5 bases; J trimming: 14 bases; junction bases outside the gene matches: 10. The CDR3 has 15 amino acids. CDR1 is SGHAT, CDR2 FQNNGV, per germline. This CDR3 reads CASSPRTSGRAWKFF. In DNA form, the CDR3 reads TGTGCCAGCAGCCCAAGGACTAGCGGGAGGGCCTGGAAGTTCTTC.

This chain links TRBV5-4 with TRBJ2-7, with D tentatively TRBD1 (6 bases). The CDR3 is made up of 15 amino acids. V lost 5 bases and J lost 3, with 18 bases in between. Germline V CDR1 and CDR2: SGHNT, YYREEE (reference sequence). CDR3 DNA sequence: TGTGCCAGCAGTGGAGCAGGGGCGGCCAGCTACGAGCAGTACTTC. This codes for CASSGAGAASYEQYF.

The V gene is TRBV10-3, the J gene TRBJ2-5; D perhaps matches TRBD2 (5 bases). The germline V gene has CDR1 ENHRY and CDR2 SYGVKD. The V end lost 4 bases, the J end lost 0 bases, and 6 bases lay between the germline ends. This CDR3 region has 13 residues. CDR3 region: CAISGEYQETQYF. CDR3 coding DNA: TGTGCCATCAGTGGGGAGTACCAAGAGACCCAGTACTTC.

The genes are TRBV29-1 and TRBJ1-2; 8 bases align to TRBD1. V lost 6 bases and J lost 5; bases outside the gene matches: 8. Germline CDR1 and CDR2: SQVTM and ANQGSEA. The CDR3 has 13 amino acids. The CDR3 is CSVSGGLGYGYTF. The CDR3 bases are TGCAGCGTCTCAGGGGGCCTCGGGTATGGCTACACCTTC.

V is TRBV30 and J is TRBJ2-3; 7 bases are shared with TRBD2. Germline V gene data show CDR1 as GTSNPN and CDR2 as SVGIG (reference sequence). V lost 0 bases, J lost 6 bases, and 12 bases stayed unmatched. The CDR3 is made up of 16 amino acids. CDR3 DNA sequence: TGTGCCTGGAGTGTACGATCTTGGGCCGGGGGGGATACGCAGTATTTT. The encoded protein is CAWSVRSWAGGDTQYF.

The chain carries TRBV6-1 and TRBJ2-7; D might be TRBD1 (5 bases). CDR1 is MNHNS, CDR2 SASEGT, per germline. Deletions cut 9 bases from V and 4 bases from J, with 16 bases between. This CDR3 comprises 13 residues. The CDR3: CASGAGIFYEQYF. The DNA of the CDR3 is TGTGCCAGTGGGGCAGGGATCTTTTACGAGCAGTACTTC.

CDR3 DNA sequence: TGTGCCAGCAGCCCAAGGACTAGCGGGATCTGGGAGACCCAGTACTTC. It translates to CASSPRTSGIWETQYF. V and J are TRBV9 and TRBJ2-5, with 12 bases fitting TRBD2. The germline gives CDR1 SGDLS, CDR2 YYNGEE. Trimming at V came to 4 bases and at J to 5 bases, leaving 9 bases not matched to a gene. The CDR3 length is 16 residues.